This T cell receptor beta chain stems from a study of technical replicates of blood from a handful of donors. V lost 3 bases, J lost 2 bases, and 8 bases lay in between. The CDR3 spans 13 residues. Germline-derived CDR1 and CDR2 are MDHEN and SYDVKM. Assay used: immunoSEQ multiplex PCR; TCRdb lists only in-frame clones, some missing. Counted here are about 93,000 clones, around 96% occurring once; the ten biggest clones make up over 0.25%. This chain links TRBV28 with TRBJ2-7; D unclear. The receptor's source is a human donor in good health. The sequencing sample was made of T cells isolated from PBMCs. The DNA of the CDR3 is TGTGCCAGCAGTTTCCCAACTCCCTACGAGCAGTACTTC. Translation gives CASSFPTPYEQYF.